These 27 T cell receptor beta chains came from one sample sequenced in a study of T cell repertoires in cytomegalovirus infection. A single record per CDR3 protein comes from TCRdb applying MiXCR to the reads. This table has around 210,000 distinct CDR3 sequences, roughly 6.5% appearing once. Sequenced material: PBMCs. The receptor source for this set is a human donor in good health (CMV status not recorded). Some clones in this sample may be carry-over from other donors' samples.

This clonotype has at least ten counts. The rearrangement joins TRBV29-1 to TRBJ2-3, with D perhaps TRBD2 (6 bases). V lost 8 bases to trimming and J lost 0 bases, with 18 bases between them. Germline V gives CDR1 SQVTM, CDR2 ANQGSEA. This CDR3 comprises 15 residues. The CDR3 sequence is CSPMNRDSSTDTQYF. The CDR3 DNA follows: TGCAGCCCCATGAACCGGGACTCCAGCACAGATACGCAGTATTTT.

This clonotype was found a few times. The CDR3 coding sequence is TGTGCCAGCTCACCTACTACTAGCGGGGTCGGGGAGCTGTTTTTT. It specifies CASSPTTSGVGELFF. J is TRBJ2-2 and V is TRBV18, with 10 bases matching TRBD2. Per germline, CDR1 KGHSH and CDR2 LQKENI. The J segment lost 7 bases and the V segment lost 3 bases, leaving 5 bases of the junction unmatched. The CDR3 is 15 residues long.

This clonotype was seen at least ten times. This chain uses TRBV7-2 with TRBJ2-5; D unresolved. In germline, CDR1 is SGHTA, CDR2 FQGNSA. CDR3 length: 15 amino acids. V was pared by 1 base and J by 2 bases, with 11 bases between. The CDR3, as DNA: TGTGCCAGCAGCTTAGGATTAGCCCCACAAGAGACCCAGTACTTC. It codes for CASSLGLAPQETQYF.

This clonotype was recorded many times. The V and J genes are TRBV20-1 and TRBJ2-7; tentatively, D is TRBD1 (5 bases). Germline loops: CDR1 DFQATT, CDR2 SNEGSKA (reference sequence). This CDR3 contains 12 residues. Trimming took off 3 bases at V and 2 bases at J, with 8 bases between the two ends. The CDR3 protein is CSASDRAYEQYF. CDR3 DNA sequence: TGCAGTGCTAGCGACAGAGCCTACGAGCAGTACTTC.

This clonotype was seen ten or more times. The rearrangement links TRBV7-2 to TRBJ1-4; D is unclear. V shed 2 bases and J shed 7 bases, with 8 bases lying between them. The CDR3 covers 13 residues. Germline V gives CDR1 SGHTA, CDR2 FQGNSA. The CDR3 protein is CASSLRTGEKLFF. The CDR3 region has the DNA TGTGCCAGCAGCTTAAGAACTGGTGAAAAACTGTTTTTT.

This clonotype was observed many times. This rearrangement joins TRBV12-3 or TRBV12-4 to TRBJ2-5, with D unclear. CDR3 length: 13 residues. Trimming pared 6 bases from V and 9 bases from J, leaving 17 bases between. CDR3 loop: CASSQKGTLSQYF. CDR3 nucleotide sequence: TGTGCCAGCAGCCAAAAGGGAACCCTGTCCCAGTACTTC.

At least ten counts were recorded for this clonotype. The J gene is TRBJ2-5, the V gene TRBV10-3, with a weak D call TRBD1 (5 bases). This CDR3 region has 17 residues. Germline CDR1 reads ENHRY; CDR2 reads SYGVKD. The V end lost 2 bases, the J end lost 5 bases, and 21 bases lay between the germline ends. The CDR3 is CAISEREGAPLDETQYF. CDR3 sequence (DNA): TGTGCCATCAGTGAGCGAGAAGGGGCGCCCCTCGACGAGACCCAGTACTTC.

The V gene is TRBV6-5, the J gene TRBJ1-2; D remains ambiguous. The V and J ends lost 4 bases and 4 bases respectively, with 10 bases between them. This CDR3 spans 13 amino acids. Per the germline V gene, CDR1 is MNHEY and CDR2 is SVGAGI. CDR3 loop: CASSSPGIYGYTF. The CDR3 nucleotides are TGTGCCAGCAGTTCCCCCGGGATCTATGGCTACACCTTC.

This clonotype was detected a few times. The V gene is TRBV2, the J gene TRBJ2-1; 7 positions match TRBD2. Germline CDR1 and CDR2: SNHLY and FYNNEI. V lost 6 bases, J lost 9 bases, and 8 bases stayed unmatched. The CDR3 sequence is 13 residues long. The CDR3 loop is CASREGGEFEQFF. In DNA form, the CDR3 reads TGTGCCAGCAGGGAGGGAGGGGAGTTTGAGCAGTTCTTC.

This clonotype was counted at least ten times. The chain uses TRBV7-3 and TRBJ1-1; weak D call: TRBD1 (6 bases). Germline-derived CDR1 and CDR2 are SGHTA and FQGTGA. V lost 1 base and J 2 bases, leaving 11 bases between the germline ends. The CDR3 runs to 15 residues. CDR3 residues: CASSLSGGANTEAFF. DNA for the CDR3: TGTGCCAGCAGCTTAAGTGGGGGGGCTAACACTGAAGCTTTCTTT.

This clonotype was seen a handful of times. DNA of the CDR3: TGCAGTGCCCGGGGGGGGCTAAGCGACGAGCAGTACTTC. Protein: CSARGGLSDEQYF. The chain joins TRBV20-1 to TRBJ2-7; 8 bases align to TRBD2. The CDR3 is 13 amino acids. V dropped 6 bases and J dropped 5; count of bases not matched to a gene: 9. Germline-derived CDR1 and CDR2 are DFQATT and SNEGSKA (reference sequence).

The chain joins TRBV6-6 to TRBJ1-5; 10 bases match TRBD1. Germline CDR1 MNHNY, CDR2 SVGAGI (reference sequence). CDR3 length equals 15 residues. With 6 bases clipped from V and 3 bases from J, the junction kept 5 bases outside the gene matches. This CDR3 is CASRWTGGINQPQHF. In DNA form, the CDR3 reads TGTGCCAGCAGATGGACAGGGGGTATCAATCAGCCCCAGCATTTT.

Many counts were recorded for this clonotype. The chain employs TRBV28 and TRBJ2-7; 7 bases map to TRBD1. After removal of 3 bases from V and 7 bases from J, the junction contained 12 bases not matched to a gene. The germline CDR1 and CDR2 sequences are MDHEN and SYDVKM. The CDR3 is made up of 15 amino acids. As DNA, the CDR3 is TGTGCCAGCAGTTTCTCTACCGCGACAGGGAAGGAGCAGTACTTC. Protein: CASSFSTATGKEQYF.

The rearrangement links TRBV28 to TRBJ1-5, with D unresolved. The CDR3 extends over 16 amino acids. Germline V gene data show CDR1 as MDHEN and CDR2 as SYDVKM. V lost 10 bases and J lost 2, with 21 bases in between. The CDR3 protein is CATLPSDIRRNQPQHF. The CDR3, as DNA: TGTGCCACTTTACCTAGCGATATACGACGCAATCAGCCCCAGCATTTT.

Notes on this clonotype: A read error is possible here, since a much larger clone lies one base away. The V call is TRBV20-1, the J call TRBJ2-1; perhaps TRBD1 as D (6 bases). The CDR3 sequence is 14 residues long. The V gene's germline CDR1 is DFQATT and CDR2 SNEGSKA (reference sequence). The chain's CDR3 is CSASGRGLYKEQFF. The CDR3 nucleotides read TGCAGTGCTAGTGGCAGGGGATTATACAAGGAGCAGTTCTTC.

In this sample, this clonotype turned up many times. The chain couples TRBV20-1 to TRBJ2-1, with 9 bases matching TRBD2. Germline V gene sequence: CDR1 DFQATT, CDR2 SNEGSKA (reference sequence). Losses at the gene ends were 3 bases for V and 7 bases for J; bases not matched to a gene: 13. This CDR3 has 16 residues. The chain's CDR3 is CSASLGPAGGQNEQFF. The CDR3 nucleotides read TGCAGTGCTAGTTTGGGTCCGGCGGGGGGGCAGAATGAGCAGTTCTTC.

In this sample, this clonotype turned up a few times. The V and J genes are TRBV29-1 and TRBJ2-4; D is possibly TRBD2 (6 bases). In germline, CDR1 is SQVTM, CDR2 ANQGSEA. The CDR3 contains 13 residues. V gave up 7 bases and J gave up 1 base, with 11 bases separating them. CDR3 sequence: CSAGGTAKNIQYF. DNA for the CDR3: TGCAGCGCTGGAGGGACGGCCAAAAACATTCAGTACTTC.

This clonotype was counted at least ten times. This rearrangement joins TRBV7-2 to TRBJ2-1, with 14 bases that match TRBD2. The ends lost 4 bases at V and 9 bases at J; junction bases unmatched: 8. Germline-derived CDR1 and CDR2 are SGHTA and FQGNSA. This CDR3 comprises 16 residues. The CDR3 is CASSSKTSGGAIEQFF. CDR3 DNA sequence: TGTGCCAGCAGCTCTAAGACTAGCGGGGGGGCCATTGAGCAGTTCTTC.

This clonotype was recorded many times. At one boundary the junction diverges from the germline segment, which might be a read error. The chain is built from TRBV7-8 and TRBJ2-7; D might be TRBD2 (6 bases). Germline V gene data show CDR1 as SGHVS and CDR2 as FQNEAQ. The CDR3 has 15 residues. The CDR3 coding sequence is TGTGCCAGCAGCCCGGAAACCTTCAAGGAGGGCCCAAGGCTCTTC. Protein: CASSPETFKEGPRLF.

The CDR3 nucleotides read TGTGCCAGCAGCGTCCCACGGACCGGGCTTGGCTATGGCTACACCTTC. Its protein is CASSVPRTGLGYGYTF. The V and J genes are TRBV5-8 and TRBJ1-2; D call uncertain. Trimming stripped 4 bases from V and 4 bases from J, with 20 bases between. Germline CDR1 and CDR2: SGHTS and YDEGEE. The CDR3 length is 16 residues.

This clonotype showed up many times. The V call is TRBV7-2, the J call TRBJ2-7; 9 bases line up with TRBD1. Looked up from germline, CDR1 is SGHTA and CDR2 is FQGNSA. J was trimmed by 2 bases and V by 7 bases; bases with no gene match: 9. The CDR3 has 15 residues. Written as DNA, the CDR3 is TGTGCCAGCACCGGTACCGGGACAGGGACCTACGAGCAGTACTTC. Its protein is CASTGTGTGTYEQYF.

This clonotype was counted at least ten times. The chain employs TRBV12-3 or TRBV12-4 and TRBJ1-2, with unresolved D. This CDR3 has 13 amino acids. V was clipped by 6 bases and J by 5 bases, with 13 bases between them. As DNA, the CDR3 is TGTGCCAGCAGACTAAACTCGGCTTATGGCTACACCTTC. Amino acid sequence: CASRLNSAYGYTF.

This clonotype has a count of ten or more. The rearrangement uses TRBV12-3 or TRBV12-4 and TRBJ2-7; TRBD1 matches at 7 bases. Trimming took 5 bases from V and 4 from J; bases not matched to a gene: 8. The CDR3 spans 14 residues. The CDR3 nucleotides read TGTGCCAGCAGTACTCGACAGGGCTCATACGAGCAGTACTTC. Protein: CASSTRQGSYEQYF.

The table lists this clonotype with many counts. This chain links TRBV7-2 with TRBJ2-3; D tentatively reads TRBD1 or TRBD2 (5 bases each). There are 14 residues in the CDR3. The V and J ends lost 10 bases and 2 bases respectively, with 16 bases between them. Looked up from germline, CDR1 is SGHTA and CDR2 is FQGNSA. This chain's CDR3 is CANSWGLPTDTQYF. The DNA of the CDR3 is TGTGCCAACTCTTGGGGGTTGCCCACAGATACGCAGTATTTT.

This clonotype was detected many times. This chain uses TRBV27 with TRBJ2-3; the match to TRBD2 covers 7 bases. Germline V gives CDR1 MNHEY, CDR2 SMNVEV (reference sequence). The CDR3 totals 13 residues. The J segment lost 2 bases and the V segment lost 8 bases, leaving 4 bases of the junction unmatched. The CDR3 nucleotides are TGTGCCAGCCGAGCGGGGCCCACAGATACGCAGTATTTT. It is translated as CASRAGPTDTQYF.

This clonotype came up many times. The chain couples TRBV5-1 to TRBJ2-5; 12 positions match TRBD1. CDR1 is SGHRS, CDR2 YFSETQ, per germline. V gave up 4 bases and J gave up 1 base; unmatched junction bases: 5. This CDR3 spans 16 amino acids. CDR3 loop: CASSLGDRGLQETQYF. The DNA for the CDR3 is TGCGCCAGCAGCCTGGGGGACAGGGGGCTCCAAGAGACCCAGTACTTC.

There are a few counts of this clonotype. V gene TRBV6-5 combines with J gene TRBJ1-1; 9 positions agree with TRBD1. This CDR3 has 14 residues. Germline CDR1 reads MNHEY; CDR2 reads SVGAGI. V shed 4 bases, J shed 4 bases, and the junction held 4 bases outside the gene matches. CDR3 DNA sequence: TGTGCCAGCAGTTCGCCGGACAGGGGCACTGAAGCTTTCTTT. Translated: CASSSPDRGTEAFF.